This entry features one T cell receptor beta chain sequence. Its antigen is not yet known. The input lacks base qualities; no much larger clone sits a single base away. Reading from cysteine to phenylalanine, the CDR3 counts 14 amino acids. The kept DNA is CDR3 alone, 42 bases in frame from the first base. The germline V gene sets CDR1 to SGHVS and CDR2 to FQNEAQ. A distance of 13 bases separates the germline ends of V and J, which lose 5 bases and 3 bases respectively. This sample is drawn from a study of shared clonotypes between healthy human individuals (dated by TCRdb to about 2020). For the study in its entirety: The cohort included a few men and a couple of women between 18 and 49 years of age. For each donor, three plates each were used for CD4 naive and CD4 memory, two plates were used for CD8 naive, and one plate was used for CD8 memory. To estimate repertoire size and how much clonotypes are shared between individuals, the study performed deep sequencing of blood TCR repertoires from a few healthy adults. To increase sequencing depth and limit assay-specific biases, TCR repertoire library preparation and sequencing were carried out by different laboratories using diverse techniques. Between about 0.9 and 9 billion PBMCs per donor were obtained by leukapheresis. Results and caveats for the whole study, not just this receptor: Clonotypes shared by all four sorted-subset donors showed higher generation probabilities than non-shared clonotypes. Pairwise subsampling indicated that sequencing depth was expected to affect the degree of clonotype sharing among donors. About 5% of naive CD4, 3% to 4% of naive CD8, about 2.4% of memory CD4, and less than 0.45% of memory CD8 clonotypes were shared across several donors. The small number of donors limited the genetic and exposure-history diversity represented. Only blood was sampled, and tissue TCR repertoires likely differ from those in blood. Naive subsets generally had larger estimated clonotype richness than memory subsets did. Rarefaction of sorted-subset datasets indicated incomplete sequencing despite the large sequencing depth.

Healthy HIV-negative adults with no recently reported acute infections or vaccinations were included as donors. Every donor was a Caucasian adult living in Nashville, Tennessee, USA. CD4+ T cells were enriched by magnetic negative selection; naive cells were then positively selected on CD45RA, and the negative fraction formed the memory subset. Blood was collected by leukapheresis, and PBMCs were isolated by Ficoll-Histopaque density gradient centrifugation and then cryopreserved in liquid nitrogen vapor phase. Purity and quantity of every magnetically sorted T cell population were checked by analytical flow cytometry. Each sorted fraction had its genomic DNA isolated and then quantified by UV absorbance on a Nanodrop 2000c. Using the deep immunoSEQ assay, multiplex PCR amplified TCR CDR3 regions from genomic DNA. Extracted genomic DNA from each cell subset was spread evenly across all wells of several immunoSEQ 96-well plates, with each plate serving as a replicate. For sorted subsets, each replicate PCR was loaded with approximately 190 ng genomic DNA, equivalent to 32,000 or so T cell genomes. Purified libraries were quantified with a Qubit 3.0 fluorometer, sized on a Bioanalyzer 2100, and re-quantified with the KAPA Library Quantification kit. Every immunoSEQ 96-well plate was sequenced on a separate single-read 150-cycle Illumina NextSeq 550 flow cell. For the original study's pipeline: The immunoSEQ output contained only junctional sequences without quality scores, so filtering could not match that applied to full-length reads. Sequences were annotated with PyIR, a Python wrapper for IgBLAST v1.9, using IMGT germline references to assign V/J genes and CDR3. Reads were removed for weak V/J assignments (E-value above 1e-6), missing CDR3, stop codons, out-of-frame junctions, or ambiguous translated residues. A V3J clonotype was defined by an identical inferred V gene, J gene, and CDR3 amino acid sequence. To compute the percentage overlap between repertoires, the number of shared unique clonotypes was divided by the size of the smaller repertoire. Three approaches were used to assess repertoire richness: RTK rarefaction, the Chao1 estimator, and Recon v2.1 estimates of unobserved clonotypes. Generation probabilities for all TCRbeta clonotypes obtained by the gDNA method from four donors were computed using OLGA. TCRdb re-hosts the immuneACCESS table, in-frame sequences only. Its copies lack some clones; in the studies checked, an unresolved V gene accounts for under half of them, and the cause for the rest is not known. V, J and clone size derive from that table, while D and trimming were established from the DNA sequence. This sample gives about 2.4 million clones in total; roughly 93% of them show up just once. The ten largest make up more than 0.35% of the sample.

The chain uses TRBV7-8 and TRBJ1-1; the D gene is not confidently resolved. The origin of this receptor is a man between 18 and 29 years old in good health. Some clones in this sample may be carry-over from other donors' samples. Material: naive CD4+ T cells from PBMCs. Taken with the paper, the label for cell subset or site translates to: CD45RA+ positively selected. This receptor has the CDR3 CASSGRLSDTEAFF. The sequenced DNA is TGTGCCAGCAGCGGGCGACTGAGTGACACTGAAGCTTTCTTT.